Listed below are T cell receptor beta chains from one sample, sequenced in a study of tumor-infiltrating lymphocytes in oesophageal squamous cell carcinoma. TCRdb re-derived calls from the PCR reads in MiXCR, one entry per CDR3 protein. The sample carries under 20,000 distinct CDR3 sequences, around two fifths recorded once. The sequencing sample was made of esophageal tumor tissue. These receptors were taken from a male donor with esophageal squamous cell carcinoma. The CDR3 runs from the conserved cysteine through the conserved F or W. The order of the fields is D gene, J gene, clone size, CDR3 length, V gene, CDR3 DNA, CDR3 protein. A D gene is named only where the DNA matches it firmly. Clone size is not always given. Where it is, it says once, few, many or a class for expanded clones.

-	TRBJ2-5	-	14	TRBV28	TGTGCCAGCAGTTTGGACCCCAGGGGAGAGACCCAGTACTTC	CASSLDPRGETQYF
TRBD2	TRBJ2-7	-	13	TRBV28	TGTGCCAGCAGCCAGGCGGGGGGTGGCGAGCAGTACTTC	CASSQAGGGEQYF
-	TRBJ1-2	-	13	TRBV12-5	TGTGCTAGTGGCTTAGGCGGGGGTCGGGGCTACACCTTC	CASGLGGGRGYTF
-	TRBJ2-5	-	13	TRBV5-1	TGCGCCAGCAAAGATTTGGGAGGAGAGACCCAGTACTTC	CASKDLGGETQYF
-	TRBJ1-6	-	14	TRBV11-2	TGTGCCAGCAGCTTAGGTGGGGCCGGCTCACCCCTCCACTTT	CASSLGGAGSPLHF
-	TRBJ2-3	many	15	TRBV27	TGTGCCAGCAGTTTAAGGGCTACAGGGACAGATACGCAGTATTTT	CASSLRATGTDTQYF
-	TRBJ2-4	few	13	TRBV7-6	TGTGCCAGCAGCTTCTCCGAGGACAATGAGCAGTACTTC	CASSFSEDNEQYF
-	TRBJ2-5	-	12	TRBV6-1	TGTGCCAGCAGTGAAAGATTCCAGACCCAGTACTTC	CASSERFQTQYF
TRBD1	TRBJ1-2	many	16	TRBV10-2	TGCGCCAGCAGTGAACGACCGACAGGGGGATACTATGGCTACACCTTC	CASSERPTGGYYGYTF
-	TRBJ2-1	many	16	TRBV5-8	TGTGCCAGCAGCCACGGGTTCGGGCCTTCCTACAATGAGCAGTTCTTC	CASSHGFGPSYNEQFF
-	TRBJ1-1	many	14	TRBV28	TGTGCCAGCAGTTTCATAGTCAGGGACACTGAAGCTTTCTTT	CASSFIVRDTEAFF
TRBD1	TRBJ1-1	-	17	TRBV29-1	TGCAGCGCTACACCACTTCCGGGACAGGGAATGAACACTGAAGCTTTCTTT	CSATPLPGQGMNTEAFF
-	TRBJ2-3	-	11	TRBV10-3	TGTGCCACTCAGTGGACAGATACGCAGTATTTT	CATQWTDTQYF
-	TRBJ2-7	many	14	TRBV12-3/TRBV12-4	TGTGCCAGCAGTTTTGGGGCTGGATCCTACGAGCAGTACTTC	CASSFGAGSYEQYF
-	TRBJ2-5	-	16	TRBV6-8	TGTGCCAGCAGTCAATGGGCGAACCAGCTCCAAGAGACCCAGTACTTC	CASSQWANQLQETQYF
TRBD2	TRBJ2-7	large	16	TRBV6-1	TGTGCCAGCAGTGATGCCAGCGGGGGCCGTCCATACGAGCAGTACTTC	CASSDASGGRPYEQYF
-	TRBJ2-7	-	16	TRBV5-1	TGCGCCAGCAGCCCCTATGGGCAGGGGATAGGGAACGAGCAGTACTTC	CASSPYGQGIGNEQYF
TRBD2	TRBJ2-1	-	19	TRBV7-9	TGTGCCAGCAGCTTATATGGACTAGCGGGACCCGAGGGAGGGAATGAGCAGTTCTTC	CASSLYGLAGPEGGNEQFF
TRBD2	TRBJ2-4	once	13	TRBV7-3	TGTGCCAGCAGCGCCGTCGCGGGAGCCATTCAGTACTTC	CASSAVAGAIQYF
TRBD1	TRBJ1-6	many	15	TRBV6-1	TGTGCCAGCAGTGTGTCAGGGGGCTATAATTCACCCCTCCACTTT	CASSVSGGYNSPLHF
-	TRBJ2-1	-	12	TRBV6-1	TGTGCCAGCAGCAGGGGTTCGTGGGAGCAGTTCTTC	CASSRGSWEQFF
-	TRBJ2-3	many	13	TRBV6-1	TGTGCCAGCAGCCATACGCACACAGATACGCAGTATTTT	CASSHTHTDTQYF